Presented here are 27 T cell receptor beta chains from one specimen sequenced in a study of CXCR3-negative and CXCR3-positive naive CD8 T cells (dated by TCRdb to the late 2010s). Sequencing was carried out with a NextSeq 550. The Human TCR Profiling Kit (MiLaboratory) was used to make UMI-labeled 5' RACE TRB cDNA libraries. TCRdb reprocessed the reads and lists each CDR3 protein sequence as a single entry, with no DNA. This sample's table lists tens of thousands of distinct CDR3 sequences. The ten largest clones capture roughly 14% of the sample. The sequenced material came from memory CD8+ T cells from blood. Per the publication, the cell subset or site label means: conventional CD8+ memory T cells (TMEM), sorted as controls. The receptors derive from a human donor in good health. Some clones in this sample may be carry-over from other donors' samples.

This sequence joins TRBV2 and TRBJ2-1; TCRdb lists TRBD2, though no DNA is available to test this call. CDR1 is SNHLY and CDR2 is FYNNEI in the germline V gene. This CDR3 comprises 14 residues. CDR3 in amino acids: CASPTSGSSNEQFF.

CDR3 region: CASSQDRGMNTEAFF. The V call is TRBV4-3, the J call TRBJ1-1; absent DNA, TCRdb's TRBD1 call cannot be checked. The CDR3 is 15 residues long. CDR1 and CDR2 from the germline V gene are LGHNA and YSLEER.

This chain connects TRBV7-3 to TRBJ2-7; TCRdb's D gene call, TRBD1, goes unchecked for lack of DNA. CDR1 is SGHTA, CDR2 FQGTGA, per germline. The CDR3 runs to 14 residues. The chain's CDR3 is CASSSTGGGDEQYF.

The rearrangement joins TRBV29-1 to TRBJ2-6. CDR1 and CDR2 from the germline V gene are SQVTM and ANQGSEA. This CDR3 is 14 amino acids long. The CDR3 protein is CSVAGLSGANVLTF.

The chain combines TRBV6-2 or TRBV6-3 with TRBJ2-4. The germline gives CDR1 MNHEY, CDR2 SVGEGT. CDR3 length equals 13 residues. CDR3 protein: CASSYSSGDIQYF.

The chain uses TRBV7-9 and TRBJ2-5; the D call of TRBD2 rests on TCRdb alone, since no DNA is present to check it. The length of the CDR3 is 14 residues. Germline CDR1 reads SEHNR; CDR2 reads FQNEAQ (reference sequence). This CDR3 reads CASSFLATQETQYF.

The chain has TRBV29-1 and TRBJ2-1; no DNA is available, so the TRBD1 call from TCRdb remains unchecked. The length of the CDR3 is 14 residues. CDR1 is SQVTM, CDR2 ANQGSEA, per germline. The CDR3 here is CSVEDPGDYNERFF.

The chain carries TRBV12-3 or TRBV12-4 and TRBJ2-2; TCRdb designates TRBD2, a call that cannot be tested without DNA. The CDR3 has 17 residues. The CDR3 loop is CASSYETSGENTGELFF.

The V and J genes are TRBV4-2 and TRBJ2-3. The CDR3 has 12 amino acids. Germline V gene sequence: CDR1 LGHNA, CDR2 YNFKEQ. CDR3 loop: CASSQHTDTQYF.

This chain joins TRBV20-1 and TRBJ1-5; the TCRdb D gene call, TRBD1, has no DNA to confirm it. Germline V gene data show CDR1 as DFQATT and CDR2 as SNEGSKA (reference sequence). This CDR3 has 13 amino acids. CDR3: CSLGQGYNQPQHF.

This chain's CDR3 is CASSWDRVGSYEQYF. This chain connects TRBV5-5 to TRBJ2-7. The CDR3 covers 15 residues. From germline, CDR1 is SGHKS and CDR2 YYEKEE (reference sequence).

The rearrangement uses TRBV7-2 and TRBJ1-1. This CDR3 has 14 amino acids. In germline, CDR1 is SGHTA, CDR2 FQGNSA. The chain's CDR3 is CASSLLFSNTEAFF.

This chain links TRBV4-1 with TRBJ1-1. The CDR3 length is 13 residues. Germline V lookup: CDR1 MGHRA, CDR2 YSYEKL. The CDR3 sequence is CASSSFGDTEAFF.

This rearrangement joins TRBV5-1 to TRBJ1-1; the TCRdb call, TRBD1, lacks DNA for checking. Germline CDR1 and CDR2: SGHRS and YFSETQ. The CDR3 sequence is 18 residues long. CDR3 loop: CASSPPETGGHGGTEAFF.

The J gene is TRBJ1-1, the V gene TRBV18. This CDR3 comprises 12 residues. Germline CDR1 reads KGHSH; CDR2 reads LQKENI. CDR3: CASSLPGQEAFF.

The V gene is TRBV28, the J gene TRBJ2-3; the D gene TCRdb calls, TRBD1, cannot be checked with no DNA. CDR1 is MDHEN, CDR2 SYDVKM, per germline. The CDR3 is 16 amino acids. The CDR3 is CASTPPRGAPELTQYF.

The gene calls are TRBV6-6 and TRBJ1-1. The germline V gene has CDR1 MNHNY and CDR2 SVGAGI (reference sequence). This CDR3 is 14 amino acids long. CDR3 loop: CASIGQTVNTEAFF.

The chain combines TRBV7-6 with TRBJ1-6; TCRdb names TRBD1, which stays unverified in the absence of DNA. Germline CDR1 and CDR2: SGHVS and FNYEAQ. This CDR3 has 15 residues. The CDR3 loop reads CASSLWEGEGSPLHF.

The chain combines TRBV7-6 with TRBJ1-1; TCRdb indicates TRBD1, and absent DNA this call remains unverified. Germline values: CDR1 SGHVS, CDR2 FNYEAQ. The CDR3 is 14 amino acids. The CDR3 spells CASSSSRGGIEAFF.

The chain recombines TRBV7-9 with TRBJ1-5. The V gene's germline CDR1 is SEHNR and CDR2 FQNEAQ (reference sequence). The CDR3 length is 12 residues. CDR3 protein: CGSSPDNQPQHF.

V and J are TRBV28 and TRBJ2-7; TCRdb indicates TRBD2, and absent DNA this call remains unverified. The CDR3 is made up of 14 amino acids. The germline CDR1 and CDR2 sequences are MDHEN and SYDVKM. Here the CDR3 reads CASKGREGFYEQYF.

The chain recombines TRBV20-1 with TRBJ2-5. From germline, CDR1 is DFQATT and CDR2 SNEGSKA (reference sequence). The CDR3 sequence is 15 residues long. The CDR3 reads CSARGSDHYWETQYF.

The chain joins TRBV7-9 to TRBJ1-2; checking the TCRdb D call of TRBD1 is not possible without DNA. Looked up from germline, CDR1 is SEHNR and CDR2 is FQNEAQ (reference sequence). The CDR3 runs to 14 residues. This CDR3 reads CASSFSGRAYGYTF. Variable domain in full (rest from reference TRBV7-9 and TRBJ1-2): DTGVSQNPRHKITKRGQNVTFRCDPISEHNRLYWYRQTLGQGPEFLTYFQNEAQLEKSRLLSDRFSAERPKGSFSTLEIQRTEQGDSAMYLCASSFSGRAYGYTFGSGTRLTVV.

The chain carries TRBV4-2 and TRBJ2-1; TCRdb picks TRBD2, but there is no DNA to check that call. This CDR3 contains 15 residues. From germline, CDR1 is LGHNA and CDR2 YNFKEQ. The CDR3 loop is CASSQETSGGYEQFF.

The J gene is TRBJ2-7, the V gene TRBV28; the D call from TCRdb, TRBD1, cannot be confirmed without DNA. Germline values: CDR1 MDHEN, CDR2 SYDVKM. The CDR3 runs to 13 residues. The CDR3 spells CASSRDTAYEQYF.

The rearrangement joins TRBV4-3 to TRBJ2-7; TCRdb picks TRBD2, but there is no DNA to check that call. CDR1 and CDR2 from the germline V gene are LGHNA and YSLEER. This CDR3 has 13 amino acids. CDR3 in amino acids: CASSPHEGAEQYF.

This chain's CDR3 is CATSDLWNNEQFF. The V gene is TRBV24-1, the J gene TRBJ2-1. This CDR3 contains 13 residues. The germline gives CDR1 KGHDR, CDR2 SFDVKD.